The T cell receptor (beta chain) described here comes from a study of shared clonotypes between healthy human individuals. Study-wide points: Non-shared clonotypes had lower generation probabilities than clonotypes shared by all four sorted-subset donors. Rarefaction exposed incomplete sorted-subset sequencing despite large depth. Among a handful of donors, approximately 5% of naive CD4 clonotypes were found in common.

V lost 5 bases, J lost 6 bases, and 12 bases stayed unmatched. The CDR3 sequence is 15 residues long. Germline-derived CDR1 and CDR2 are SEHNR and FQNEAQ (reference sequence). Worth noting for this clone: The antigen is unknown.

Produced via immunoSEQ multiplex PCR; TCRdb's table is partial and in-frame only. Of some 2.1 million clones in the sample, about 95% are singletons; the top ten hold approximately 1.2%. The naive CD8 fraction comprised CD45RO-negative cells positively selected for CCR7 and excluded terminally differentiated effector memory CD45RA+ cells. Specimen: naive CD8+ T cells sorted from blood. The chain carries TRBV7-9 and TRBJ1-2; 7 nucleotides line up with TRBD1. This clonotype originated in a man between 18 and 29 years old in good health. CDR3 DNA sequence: TGTGCCAGCAGCACAACCTCTAGACAGGGCAATGGCTACACCTTC. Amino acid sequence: CASSTTSRQGNGYTF. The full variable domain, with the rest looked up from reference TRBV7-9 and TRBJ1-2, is DTGVSQNPRHKITKRGQNVTFRCDPISEHNRLYWYRQTLGQGPEFLTYFQNEAQLEKSRLLSDRFSAERPKGSFSTLEIQRTEQGDSAMYLCASSTTSRQGNGYTFGSGTRLTVV.